This TCR beta chain was identified during a study of OX40 agonist ivuxolimab in advanced cancers. The table came from immunoSEQ multiplex PCR; TCRdb's copy has only in-frame clones and leaves some out. This sample carries 50,000 to 65,000 clones, around 80% of them seen once, and the ten largest clones take around 1%. The clonotype originates from an adult with an advanced solid tumor such as melanoma, head and neck, liver or kidney cancer. The sequences come from CD4+ or CD8+ T cells sorted from blood, collected in a trial of the OX40 agonist ivuxolimab.

The CDR3: CASSLNRGAGGYTF. The CDR3 DNA follows: TGCGCCAGCAGCTTAAACAGGGGCGCGGGGGGCTACACCTTC. The chain carries TRBV5-1 and TRBJ1-2; 7 nucleotides align to TRBD1. Germline loops: CDR1 SGHRS, CDR2 YFSETQ. V was clipped by 2 bases and J by 8 bases; unmatched bases: 9. The CDR3 consists of 14 residues.